This T cell receptor beta chain was captured by sequencing in a study of cytomegalovirus exposure and HLA in healthy donors. General study results and limits: On later analysis, the bulk of CMV-associated TCR beta chains appeared to be HLA-restricted. The study labeled 150 or so TCR beta chains cytomegalovirus-associated.

With respect to this clone: The antigen is undetermined.

Participants comprised healthy donors of bone marrow. The PCR used 60 Vbeta and 13 Jbeta primers. Sequencing was performed with immunoSEQ multiplex PCR; in TCRdb, only in-frame clones are kept and a portion is missing. The sample has a few hundred thousand clones, approximately 83% seen once. The J segment lost 3 bases and the V segment lost 10 bases, leaving 10 bases of the junction unmatched. Per germline, CDR1 MDHEN and CDR2 SYDVKM. The CDR3 consists of 14 residues. The TCR originated in a girl aged 5-17 years in good health and CMV-seronegative. Specimen: PBMCs. The V gene is TRBV28, the J gene TRBJ2-7; 9 bases match TRBD2. The CDR3 here is CAITGAGGNYEQYF. Written as DNA, the CDR3 is TGTGCCATCACCGGAGCGGGAGGTAACTACGAGCAGTACTTC.